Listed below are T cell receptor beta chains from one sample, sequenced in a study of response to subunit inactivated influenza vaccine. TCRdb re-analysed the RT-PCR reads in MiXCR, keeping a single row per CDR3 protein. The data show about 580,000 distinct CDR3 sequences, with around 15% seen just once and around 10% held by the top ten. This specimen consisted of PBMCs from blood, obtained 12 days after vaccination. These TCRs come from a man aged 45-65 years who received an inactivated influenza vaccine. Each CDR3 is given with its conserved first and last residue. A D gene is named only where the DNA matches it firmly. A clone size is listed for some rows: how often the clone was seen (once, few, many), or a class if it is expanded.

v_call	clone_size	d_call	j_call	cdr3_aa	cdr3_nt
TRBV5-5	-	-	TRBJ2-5	CASSLDPGTQETQYF	TGTGCCAGCAGCTTGGATCCAGGGACCCAAGAGACCCAGTACTTC
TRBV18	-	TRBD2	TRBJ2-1	CASSPFTSGPNEQFF	TGTGCCAGCTCACCATTTACTAGCGGGCCTAATGAGCAGTTCTTC
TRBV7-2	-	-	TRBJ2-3	CASRPAAPRDTQYF	TGTGCCAGCAGGCCAGCGGCCCCCAGGGATACGCAGTATTTT
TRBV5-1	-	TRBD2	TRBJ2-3	CASGLAGEDTQYF	TGCGCCAGCGGACTAGCGGGAGAAGATACGCAGTATTTT
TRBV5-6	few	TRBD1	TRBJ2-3	CASSLAGGRQYF	TGTGCCAGCAGCTTGGCAGGGGGAAGGCAGTATTTT
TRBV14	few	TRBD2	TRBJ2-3	CASSQDSGLAGYTDTQYF	TGTGCCAGCAGCCAAGATAGTGGACTAGCGGGGTACACAGATACGCAGTATTTT
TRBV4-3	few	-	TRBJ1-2	CASSQDRLGNYGYTF	TGCGCCAGCAGCCAAGATCGTCTAGGGAACTATGGCTACACCTTC
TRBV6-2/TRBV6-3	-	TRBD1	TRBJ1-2	CASRPGQVRIRSNYGYTF	TGTGCCAGCAGACCCGGACAGGTGCGGATACGCTCTAACTATGGCTACACCTTC
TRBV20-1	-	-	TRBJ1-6	CSARKDTNSPLHF	TGCAGTGCTAGAAAGGACACCAATTCACCCCTCCACTTT
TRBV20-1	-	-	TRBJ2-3	CSATGPRPDTQYF	TGCAGTGCAACCGGTCCGAGGCCAGATACGCAGTATTTT
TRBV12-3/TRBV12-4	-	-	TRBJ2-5	CASSRSRVETQYF	TGTGCCAGCAGCAGGAGCAGGGTGGAGACCCAGTACTTC
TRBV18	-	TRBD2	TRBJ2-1	CASSPGLAGDTNEQFF	TGTGCCAGCTCACCCGGACTAGCGGGAGACACGAATGAGCAGTTCTTC
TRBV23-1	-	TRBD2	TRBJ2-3	CASSQPPGTSGKGTDTQYF	TGCGCCAGCAGTCAACCTCCCGGGACTAGCGGGAAGGGGACAGATACGCAGTATTTT
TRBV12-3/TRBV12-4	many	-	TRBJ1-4	CASSLKSSTNEKLFF	TGTGCCAGCAGTTTGAAATCTTCAACTAATGAAAAACTGTTTTTT
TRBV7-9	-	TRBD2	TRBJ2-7	CASSTYQREPHEQYF	TGTGCCAGCAGCACCTACCAGCGGGAGCCCCACGAGCAGTACTTC
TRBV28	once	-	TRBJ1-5	CASSLEELIGPGPQHF	TGTGCCAGCAGTTTAGAAGAATTAATTGGGCCGGGGCCCCAGCATTTT
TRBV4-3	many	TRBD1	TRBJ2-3	CASSQGQRRTDTQYF	TGCGCCAGCAGCCAGGGACAGAGGAGAACAGATACGCAGTATTTT
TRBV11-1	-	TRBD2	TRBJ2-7	CASSLTRLAGAREQYF	TGTGCCAGCAGCTTAACACGACTAGCGGGAGCGCGGGAGCAGTACTTC
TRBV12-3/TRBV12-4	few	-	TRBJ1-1	CASSPPAWTEAFF	TGTGCCAGCAGTCCGCCGGCCTGGACTGAAGCTTTCTTT
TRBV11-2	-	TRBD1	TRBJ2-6	CASSFSTGGASGANVLTF	TGTGCCAGCAGCTTTTCGACAGGGGGCGCATCTGGGGCCAACGTCCTGACTTTC
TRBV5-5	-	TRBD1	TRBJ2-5	CASSQGGQGLVNYF	TGTGCCAGCAGCCAAGGGGGACAGGGACTGGTCAATTACTTC
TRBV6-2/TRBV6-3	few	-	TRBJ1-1	CASSYARGTEAFF	TGTGCCAGCAGTTATGCCAGGGGCACTGAAGCTTTCTTT
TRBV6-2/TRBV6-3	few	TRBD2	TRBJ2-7	CASRRTTSGRTYEQYF	TGTGCCAGCAGACGGACAACTAGCGGGAGGACCTACGAGCAGTACTTC
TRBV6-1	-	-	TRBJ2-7	CASSPQGRISYEQYF	TGTGCCAGCAGTCCCCAAGGGAGGATCTCCTACGAGCAGTACTTC
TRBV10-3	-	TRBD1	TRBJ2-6	CAIAKWTGRGANVLTF	TGTGCCATCGCAAAATGGACAGGGAGAGGGGCCAACGTCCTGACTTTC
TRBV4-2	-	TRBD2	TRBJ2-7	CASSTSGRGSYEQYF	TGTGCCAGCAGCACCAGCGGGAGGGGCTCCTACGAGCAGTACTTC
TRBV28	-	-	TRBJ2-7	CASSLQGPLYEQYF	TGTGCCAGCAGTTTACAGGGGCCCCTATACGAGCAGTACTTC
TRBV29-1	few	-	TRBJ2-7	CSVAGISHEQYF	TGCAGCGTCGCCGGGATATCCCACGAGCAGTACTTC
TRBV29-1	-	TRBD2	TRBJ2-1	CSVVLSGRTLNEQFF	TGCAGCGTTGTTCTTAGCGGGAGGACTCTGAATGAGCAGTTCTTC
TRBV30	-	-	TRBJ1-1	CAWEWGGEAFF	TGTGCCTGGGAGTGGGGGGGTGAAGCTTTCTTT
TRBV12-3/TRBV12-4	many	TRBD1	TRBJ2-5	CASSLDGTDQETQYF	TGTGCCAGCAGTTTAGATGGGACAGATCAAGAGACCCAGTACTTC